A single sample is the source of the 25 T cell receptor beta chains below, sequenced in a study of radiotherapy plus CTLA-4 blockade in lung cancer. Produced via immunoSEQ multiplex PCR; TCRdb's table is partial and in-frame only. The profile covers around 120,000 clones, with just under 80% appearing a single time and around 4.8% taken by the ten largest. The sample here was peripheral blood, taken from a patient treated with radiotherapy plus ipilimumab. The receptors come from a human donor with non-small cell lung cancer who had a partial response to radiotherapy plus ipilimumab.

Note on this clone: At the DNA level, this CDR3 is encoded by other sequences in the same sample as well. The chain joins TRBV19 to TRBJ2-5, with TRBD2 identical over 11 bases. CDR1 and CDR2 from the germline V gene are LNHDA and SQIVND (reference sequence). J was trimmed by 5 bases and V by 5 bases; bases with no gene match: 1. The CDR3 extends over 13 amino acids. CDR3 protein: CASSSSGRETQYF. CDR3 coding DNA: TGTGCCAGTAGTTCTAGCGGGAGGGAGACCCAGTACTTC. Using reference TRBV19 and TRBJ2-5 for the parts outside the CDR3, the full variable domain is DGGITQSPKYLFRKEGQNVTLSCEQNLNHDAMYWYRQDPGQGLRLIYYSQIVNDFQKGDIAEGYSVSREKKESFPLTVTSAQKNPTAFYLCASSSSGRETQYFGPGTRLLVL.

This clone was picked up a small number of times. The chain has TRBV6-1 and TRBJ2-7, with 11 bases that match TRBD2. Germline trimming cut 0 bases from V and 4 bases from J; bases unmatched to any gene: 11. Germline V gene data show CDR1 as MNHNS and CDR2 as SASEGT. This CDR3 has 18 amino acids. The CDR3 region is CASSEADFTSGRRYEQYF. The CDR3 DNA sequence: TGTGCCAGCAGTGAAGCCGATTTTACTAGCGGGAGAAGGTACGAGCAGTACTTC.

The chain recombines TRBV27 with TRBJ2-7; 7 nucleotides match TRBD2. The CDR3 contains 12 residues. Per germline, CDR1 MNHEY and CDR2 SMNVEV (reference sequence). Losses at the gene ends were 4 bases for V and 10 bases for J; bases not matched to a gene: 7. DNA for the CDR3: TGTGCCAGCAGTTCTGGGACTACTAGCCAGTACTTC. This sequence encodes CASSSGTTSQYF.

In this sample, this clone turned up a few times. The chain joins TRBV5-4 to TRBJ2-3; the match to TRBD2 covers 9 bases. V was pared by 3 bases and J by 5 bases, with 10 bases of the junction left unmatched. Per germline, CDR1 SGHNT and CDR2 YYREEE (reference sequence). This CDR3 has 16 residues. The CDR3 loop reads CASSSSGTNNQDTQYF. DNA for the CDR3: TGTGCCAGCAGCTCTAGCGGGACAAATAACCAAGATACGCAGTATTTT.

The V gene is TRBV18, the J gene TRBJ1-1; a weak D match, TRBD1 (6 bases). The CDR3 extends over 14 amino acids. V lost 2 bases and J lost 0, with 7 bases in between. Per germline, CDR1 KGHSH and CDR2 LQKENI. In DNA, the CDR3 is TGTGCCAGCTCACCAACAGGGATGAACACTGAAGCTTTCTTT. It is translated as CASSPTGMNTEAFF.

The sample holds a few counts of this clone. Sequence at one end of the junction differs from germline and may be a read error. The chain recombines TRBV19 with TRBJ2-7; 11 bases match TRBD2. This CDR3 comprises 14 residues. The V gene's germline CDR1 is LNHDA and CDR2 SQIVND (reference sequence). The CDR3: CASSSGLAEKSKHF. CDR3 in DNA: TGTGCCAGTAGTTCGGGACTAGCGGAGAAGTCCAAGCACTTC.

The V and J genes are TRBV7-2 and TRBJ1-2; a possible D gene is TRBD1 (6 bases). The V gene lost 0 bases and the J gene lost 8 bases, with 10 bases spanning the gap. This CDR3 contains 13 residues. Germline V gene sequence: CDR1 SGHTA, CDR2 FQGNSA. The CDR3 is CASSLAQRGGYTF. CDR3 DNA sequence: TGTGCCAGCAGCTTAGCGCAAAGGGGGGGCTACACCTTC.

The genes are TRBV2 and TRBJ1-2; D not resolved. The CDR3 contains 13 residues. CDR1 is SNHLY and CDR2 is FYNNEI in the germline V gene. The V end lost 7 bases, the J end lost 4 bases, and 13 bases lay between the germline ends. The DNA of the CDR3 is TGTGCCAGCACTCCCCCGAACAGCTATGGCTACACCTTC. As protein: CASTPPNSYGYTF.

CDR3 DNA: TGCAGCGTTGTAGGGTCTAGCGGGAACCTCAAACTAAAGTTCTCGGGCACAGATACGCAGTATTTT. This sequence encodes CSVVGSSGNLKLKFSGTDTQYF. The chain couples TRBV29-1 to TRBJ2-3; 9 nucleotides align to TRBD2. CDR3 length: 22 amino acids. Germline V gene lookup returns CDR1 SQVTM and CDR2 ANQGSEA. Losses at the gene ends were 4 bases for V and 1 base for J; bases not matched to a gene: 27.

A single count supports this clone. CDR3 loop: CASSPSIQGGSLSPLHF. The DNA for the CDR3 is TGCGCCAGCAGCCCCTCGATACAGGGAGGGAGCCTCTCACCCCTCCACTTT. This chain connects TRBV5-1 to TRBJ1-6; D is perhaps TRBD1 (6 bases). V lost 4 bases and J lost 10, with 24 bases in between. Germline V CDR1 and CDR2: SGHRS, YFSETQ. There are 17 residues in the CDR3. The whole variable domain, remainder taken from reference TRBV5-1 and TRBJ1-6, is KAGVTQTPRYLIKTRGQQVTLSCSPISGHRSVSWYQQTPGQGLQFLFEYFSETQRNKGNFPGRFSGRQFSNSRSEMNVSTLELGDSALYLCASSPSIQGGSLSPLHFGNGTRLTVT.

The chain combines TRBV27 with TRBJ2-1; 13 bases match TRBD2. The trim removed 5 bases at V and 7 bases at J, leaving 8 bases unmatched. CDR1 is MNHEY and CDR2 is SMNVEV in the germline V gene (reference sequence). The CDR3 runs 16 residues. The CDR3, as DNA: TGTGCCAGCAGTACGCCGGGACTAGCGGGAACAAATGAGCAGTTCTTC. Protein product: CASSTPGLAGTNEQFF.

A remark on this clone: The sample holds other DNA sequences that translate to the same CDR3. The chain has TRBV10-3 and TRBJ1-1; possibly TRBD1 for D (5 bases). This CDR3 is built from 14 residues. CDR1 is ENHRY, CDR2 SYGVKD, per germline. Trimming shortened V by 6 bases and J by 6 bases, and 17 bases separated the two germline ends. The CDR3 coding sequence is TGTGCCATCAGCCCTGGGCAGGGTGTCGCTGAAGCTTTCTTT. Encoded protein: CAISPGQGVAEAFF.

This chain links TRBV7-9 with TRBJ2-6; maybe TRBD1 (6 bases). Trimming removed 5 bases from V and 2 bases from J, with 13 bases in between. Germline V gene data show CDR1 as SEHNR and CDR2 as FQNEAQ (reference sequence). This CDR3 comprises 16 residues. The CDR3 loop is CASSRPTGPGANVLTF. DNA for the CDR3: TGTGCCAGCAGCCGCCCCACAGGGCCTGGGGCCAACGTCCTGACTTTC.

The rearrangement links TRBV28 to TRBJ1-4; D uncertain. The CDR3 is 13 residues long. V lost 3 bases and J lost 2, with 4 bases in between. Germline V gives CDR1 MDHEN, CDR2 SYDVKM. The CDR3 loop is CASSLATNEKLFF. The CDR3 DNA follows: TGTGCCAGCAGTTTGGCTACTAATGAAAAACTGTTTTTT.

The chain is built from TRBV6-6 and TRBJ1-2; D ambiguous. The V gene's germline CDR1 is MNHNY and CDR2 SVGAGI (reference sequence). CDR3 length: 15 residues. The V gene lost 0 bases and the J gene lost 7 bases, with 15 bases spanning the gap. The chain's CDR3 is CASSYSSQRVVGYTF. CDR3 nucleotide sequence: TGTGCCAGCAGTTACTCGAGTCAGCGGGTAGTTGGCTACACCTTC.

The chain links TRBV5-1 to TRBJ1-2; possibly TRBD1 for D (6 bases). Trimming shortened V by 5 bases and J by 8 bases, and 16 bases separated the two germline ends. From germline, CDR1 is SGHRS and CDR2 YFSETQ. This CDR3 is 13 amino acids long. The CDR3 DNA is TGCGCCAGCAGACAAACAGGGCTTTACGGCTACACCTTC. It encodes CASRQTGLYGYTF.

CDR3 nucleotide sequence: TGTGCCAGCAGGCCGGGACTAGCTTCCTACGAGCAGTACTTC. Residues: CASRPGLASYEQYF. J is TRBJ2-7 and V is TRBV6-5; TRBD2 matches 9 bases. Germline V gene data show CDR1 as MNHEY and CDR2 as SVGAGI. Losses at the gene ends were 6 bases for V and 1 base for J; bases not matched to a gene: 4. The CDR3 spans 14 residues.

This rearrangement joins TRBV9 to TRBJ1-6; D is perhaps TRBD1 (6 bases). Germline assignment: CDR1 SGDLS and CDR2 YYNGEE. The CDR3 runs 14 residues. Trimming stripped 0 bases from V and 5 bases from J, with 6 bases between. CDR3 protein: CASSVGQDNSPLHF. The CDR3, as DNA: TGTGCCAGCAGCGTAGGACAGGATAATTCACCCCTCCACTTT. The whole variable domain, filled in from reference TRBV9 and TRBJ1-6, reads DSGVTQTPKHLITATGQRVTLRCSPRSGDLSVYWYQQSLDQGLQFLIQYYNGEERAKGNILERFSAQQFPDLHSELNLSSLELGDSALYFCASSVGQDNSPLHFGNGTRLTVT.

This chain uses TRBV10-3 with TRBJ1-3, with a possible D match to TRBD1 (6 bases). The CDR3 is 16 amino acids. Deletions cut 4 bases from V and 2 bases from J, with 15 bases between. Germline loops: CDR1 ENHRY, CDR2 SYGVKD. The CDR3 sequence is CAISAEPGHAGNTIYF. The CDR3 nucleotides read TGTGCCATCAGTGCCGAACCGGGACATGCTGGAAACACCATATATTTT.

The chain combines TRBV28 with TRBJ2-1; TRBD2 is a possible D gene (6 bases). This CDR3 comprises 11 residues. Germline CDR1 and CDR2: MDHEN and SYDVKM. Trimming cost V 8 bases and J 9 bases, with 11 bases left between them. DNA for the CDR3: TGTGCCAGCGGGAGGAGGGGTGAGCAGTTCTTC. Amino acid sequence: CASGRRGEQFF.

The table lists this clone with a count of one. This chain links TRBV7-2 with TRBJ2-3; D call uncertain. Germline assignment: CDR1 SGHTA and CDR2 FQGNSA. The CDR3 covers 13 residues. V was trimmed by 5 bases and J by 4 bases, leaving 10 bases between them. Here the CDR3 DNA reads TGTGCCAGCAGCCTACTTAACGCAGATACGCAGTATTTT. It codes for CASSLLNADTQYF. Drawing the rest from reference TRBV7-2 and TRBJ2-3, the complete variable domain is GAGVSQSPSNKVTEKGKDVELRCDPISGHTALYWYRQSLGQGLEFLIYFQGNSAPDKSGLPSDRFSAERTGGSVSTLTIQRTQQEDSAVYLCASSLLNADTQYFGPGTRLTVL.

The DNA for the CDR3 is TGTGCCAGCTCAAACACAGGGGTAGGAGCGAATGAGCAGTTCTTC. This codes for CASSNTGVGANEQFF. The chain couples TRBV18 to TRBJ2-1; 7 positions agree with TRBD1. Trimming cost V 5 bases and J 7 bases; bases outside gene matches: 11. Germline V lookup: CDR1 KGHSH, CDR2 LQKENI. The CDR3 totals 15 residues.

The chain is built from TRBV19 and TRBJ1-5, with 9 bases that match TRBD1. The germline gives CDR1 LNHDA, CDR2 SQIVND (reference sequence). Losses at the gene ends were 1 base for V and 7 bases for J; bases not matched to a gene: 11. The CDR3 consists of 17 residues. The CDR3 reads CASSIAPRDRERQPQHF. The CDR3 DNA reads TGTGCCAGTAGTATAGCGCCCAGGGACAGGGAAAGGCAGCCCCAGCATTTT.

V is TRBV6-5 and J is TRBJ1-2, with D possibly matching TRBD1 (6 bases). Germline lookup yields CDR1 MNHEY and CDR2 SVGAGI. V was shortened by 0 bases and J by 2 bases, with 10 bases between the two germline ends. The CDR3 spans 15 residues. The CDR3 DNA is TGTGCCAGCAGTTACTCCCACAGGGTAAACTATGGCTACACCTTC. Its protein product is CASSYSHRVNYGYTF.

The chain links TRBV7-9 to TRBJ2-1; 9 bases are shared with TRBD1. Germline CDR1 SEHNR, CDR2 FQNEAQ (reference sequence). This CDR3 spans 12 amino acids. Trimming cost V 6 bases and J 8 bases; bases outside gene matches: 2. In DNA, the CDR3 is TGTGCCAGCAGTCGGACAGGGGATGAGCAGTTCTTC. Residues: CASSRTGDEQFF.